Shown below are 6 T cell receptor beta chains from a single sample sequenced in a study of blood T cells in healthy people across ages. The use of a sample-barcoded 5' primer and a J-beta primer mix characterized a second PCR of 7 to 11 cycles. Using its own MiXCR run on the 5' RACE reads, TCRdb lists one record per CDR3 protein. This sample has about 1.7 million distinct CDR3 sequences, with roughly 27% found just once. Specimen: blood. Receptor source: a woman aged 25 to 45 in good health.

This clonotype was counted a single time. This may come from a read error, since a much larger clone is one base off. The chain links TRBV10-3 to TRBJ2-7, with 9 bases matching TRBD1. Germline V gene data show CDR1 as ENHRY and CDR2 as SYGVKD. The CDR3 totals 11 residues. In DNA, the CDR3 is TGTACCACGGGACAGGGCAACGAGCAGTACTTC. Translation: CTTGQGNEQYF.

With respect to this clonotype: A read error may explain this, as a much larger clone is one base away. The chain links TRBV20-1 to TRBJ2-5; D gene uncertain. The CDR3 runs 14 residues. Looked up from germline, CDR1 is DFQATT and CDR2 is SNEGSKA (reference sequence). CDR3 sequence: CNAAERTFQETQYF. The CDR3 bases are TGCAATGCTGCGGAGCGTACTTTCCAAGAGACCCAGTACTTC.

This clonotype occurred many times. The V call is TRBV3-1, the J call TRBJ2-7, with 13 bases matching TRBD2. Germline CDR1 reads LGHDT; CDR2 reads YNNKEL (reference sequence). The CDR3 length is 14 residues. After removal of 8 bases from V and 6 bases from J, the junction contained 7 bases not matched to a gene. The CDR3 here is CASGGTSGVREQYF. The CDR3 DNA follows: TGTGCCAGCGGTGGGACTAGCGGGGTTCGCGAGCAGTACTTC.

With respect to this clonotype: At one boundary the junction diverges from the germline segment, which might be a read error. The CDR3 DNA sequence: TGTGCCAGCAGCGTAGCAGGCGATAGCTTACCAGATACGCAGGATTTT. This codes for CASSVAGDSLPDTQDF. This chain connects TRBV9 to TRBJ2-3; D remains unclear. The CDR3 extends over 16 amino acids. Germline assignment: CDR1 SGDLS and CDR2 YYNGEE.

This clonotype was detected a few times. The J gene is TRBJ2-1, the V gene TRBV13, with a possible D match to TRBD2 (6 bases). CDR3 length: 15 residues. In germline, CDR1 is PRHDT, CDR2 FYEKMQ (reference sequence). Trimming cost V 2 bases and J 8 bases, with 16 bases left between them. CDR3 loop: CASSLTGTGRHEQFF. CDR3 in DNA: TGTGCCAGCAGCTTAACCGGGACTGGGCGCCATGAGCAGTTCTTC.

V is TRBV7-9 and J is TRBJ2-1, with no clear D. This CDR3 comprises 13 residues. V was trimmed by 3 bases and J by 9 bases, leaving 12 bases between them. The germline V gene has CDR1 SEHNR and CDR2 FQNEAQ (reference sequence). CDR3 residues: CASSFQGYGEQFF. In nucleotides, the CDR3 is TGTGCCAGCAGCTTTCAAGGGTACGGTGAGCAGTTCTTC. The complete variable domain, with remaining parts taken from reference TRBV7-9 and TRBJ2-1, reads DTGVSQNPRHKITKRGQNVTFRCDPISEHNRLYWYRQTLGQGPEFLTYFQNEAQLEKSRLLSDRFSAERPKGSFSTLEIQRTEQGDSAMYLCASSFQGYGEQFFGPGTRLTVL.